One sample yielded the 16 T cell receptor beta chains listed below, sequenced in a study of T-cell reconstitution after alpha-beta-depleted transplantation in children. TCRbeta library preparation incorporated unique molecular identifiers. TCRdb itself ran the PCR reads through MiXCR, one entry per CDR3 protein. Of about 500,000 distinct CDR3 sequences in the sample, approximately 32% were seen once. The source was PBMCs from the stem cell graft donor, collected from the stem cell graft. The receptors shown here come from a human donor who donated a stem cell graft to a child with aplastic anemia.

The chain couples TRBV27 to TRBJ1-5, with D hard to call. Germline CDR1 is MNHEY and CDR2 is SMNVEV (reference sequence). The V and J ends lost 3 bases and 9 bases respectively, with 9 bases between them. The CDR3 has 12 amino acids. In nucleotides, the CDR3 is TGTGCCAGCAGTTTTAGAGCTCGGCCCCAGCATTTT. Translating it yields CASSFRARPQHF.

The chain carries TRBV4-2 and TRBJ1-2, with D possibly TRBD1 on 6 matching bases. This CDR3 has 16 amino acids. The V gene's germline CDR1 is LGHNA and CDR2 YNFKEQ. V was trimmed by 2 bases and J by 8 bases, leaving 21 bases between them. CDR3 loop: CASSQHPTGPEGGYTF. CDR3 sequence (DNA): TGTGCCAGCAGCCAACATCCAACAGGGCCCGAGGGGGGCTACACCTTC.

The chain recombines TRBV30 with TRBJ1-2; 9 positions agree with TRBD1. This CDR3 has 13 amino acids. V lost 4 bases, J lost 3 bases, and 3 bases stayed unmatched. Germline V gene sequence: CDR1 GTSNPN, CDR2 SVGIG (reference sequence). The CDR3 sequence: CAWKDRGDYGYTF. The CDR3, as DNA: TGTGCCTGGAAGGACAGGGGAGACTATGGCTACACCTTC.

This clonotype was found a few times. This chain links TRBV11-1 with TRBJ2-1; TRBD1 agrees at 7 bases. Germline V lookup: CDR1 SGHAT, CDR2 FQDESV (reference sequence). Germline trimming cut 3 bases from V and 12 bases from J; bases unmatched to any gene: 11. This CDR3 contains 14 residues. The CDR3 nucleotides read TGTGCCAGCAGCTTCTCGACAGGGTGGGATTGGCAGTTCTTC. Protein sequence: CASSFSTGWDWQFF. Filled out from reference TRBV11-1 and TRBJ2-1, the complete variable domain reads EAEVAQSPRYKITEKSQAVAFWCDPISGHATLYWYRQILGQGPELLVQFQDESVVDDSQLPKDRFSAERLKGVDSTLKIQPAELGDSAMYLCASSFSTGWDWQFFGPGTRLTVL.

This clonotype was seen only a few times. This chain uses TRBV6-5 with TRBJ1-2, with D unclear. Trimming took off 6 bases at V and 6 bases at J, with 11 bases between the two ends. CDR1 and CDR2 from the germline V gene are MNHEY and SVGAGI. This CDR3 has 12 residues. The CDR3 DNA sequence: TGTGCCAGCAGCTCCCCCGGGAATGGCTACACCTTC. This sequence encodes CASSSPGNGYTF.

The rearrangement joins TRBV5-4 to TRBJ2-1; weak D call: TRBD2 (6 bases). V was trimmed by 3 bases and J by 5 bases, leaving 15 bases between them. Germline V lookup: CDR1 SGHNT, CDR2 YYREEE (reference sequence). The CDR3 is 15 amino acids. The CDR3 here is CASSSGGTTDNEQFF. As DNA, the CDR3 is TGTGCCAGCAGCTCCGGCGGGACCACAGACAATGAGCAGTTCTTC.

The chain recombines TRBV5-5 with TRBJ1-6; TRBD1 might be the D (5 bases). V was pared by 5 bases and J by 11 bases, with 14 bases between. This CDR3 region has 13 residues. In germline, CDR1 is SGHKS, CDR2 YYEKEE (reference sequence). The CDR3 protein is CASRYSEGTPLHF. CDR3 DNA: TGTGCCAGCAGGTATTCGGAGGGGACACCCCTCCACTTT.

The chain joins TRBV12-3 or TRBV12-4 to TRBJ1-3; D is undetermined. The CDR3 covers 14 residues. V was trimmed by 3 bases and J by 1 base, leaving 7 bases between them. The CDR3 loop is CASSFYVSGNTIYF. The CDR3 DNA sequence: TGTGCCAGCAGTTTTTACGTTTCTGGAAACACCATATATTTT.

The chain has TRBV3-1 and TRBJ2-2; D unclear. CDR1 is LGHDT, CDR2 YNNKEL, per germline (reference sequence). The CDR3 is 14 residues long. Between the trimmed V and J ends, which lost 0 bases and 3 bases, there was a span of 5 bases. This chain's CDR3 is CASSQDLYTGELFF. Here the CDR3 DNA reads TGTGCCAGCAGCCAAGATTTGTACACCGGGGAGCTGTTTTTT. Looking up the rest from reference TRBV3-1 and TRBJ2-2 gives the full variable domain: DTAVSQTPKYLVTQMGNDKSIKCEQNLGHDTMYWYKQDSKKFLKIMFSYNNKELIINETVPNRFSPKSPDKAHLNLHINSLELGDSAVYFCASSQDLYTGELFFGEGSRLTVL.

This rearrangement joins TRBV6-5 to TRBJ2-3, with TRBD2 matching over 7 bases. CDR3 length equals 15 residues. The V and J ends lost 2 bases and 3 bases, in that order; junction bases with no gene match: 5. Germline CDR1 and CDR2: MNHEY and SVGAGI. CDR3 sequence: CASSYLGAGTDTQYF. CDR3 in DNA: TGTGCCAGCAGTTACCTAGGAGCGGGAACAGATACGCAGTATTTT.

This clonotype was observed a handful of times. The CDR3 sequence: CASSLGHRGYEQYF. The CDR3 DNA follows: TGTGCCAGCAGCTTGGGCCACAGGGGCTACGAGCAGTACTTC. J is TRBJ2-7 and V is TRBV5-6, with TRBD1 identical over 7 bases. There are 14 residues in the CDR3. The V and J ends lost 0 bases and 3 bases, in that order; junction bases with no gene match: 3. Germline CDR1 SGHDT, CDR2 YYEEEE.

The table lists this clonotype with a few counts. The CDR3 is CASSTTGSGQPQHF. DNA for the CDR3: TGTGCCAGCAGCACTACAGGGTCGGGTCAGCCCCAGCATTTT. The genes are TRBV9 and TRBJ1-5; TRBD1 is a possible D gene (6 bases). The germline V gene encodes CDR1 SGDLS and CDR2 YYNGEE. The CDR3 contains 14 residues. V shed 4 bases and J shed 6 bases, with 14 bases lying between them.

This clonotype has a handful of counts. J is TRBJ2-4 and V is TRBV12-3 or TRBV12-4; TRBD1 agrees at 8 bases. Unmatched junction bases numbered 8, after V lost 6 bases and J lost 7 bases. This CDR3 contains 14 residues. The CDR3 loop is CASSPLAGGNIQYF. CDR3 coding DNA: TGTGCCAGCAGCCCACTAGCAGGGGGCAACATTCAGTACTTC.

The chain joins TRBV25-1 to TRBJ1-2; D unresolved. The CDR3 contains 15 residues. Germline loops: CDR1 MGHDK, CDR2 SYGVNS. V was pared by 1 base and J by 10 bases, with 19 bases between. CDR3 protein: CASSEFGRSTDDYTF. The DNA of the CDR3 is TGTGCCAGCAGTGAATTCGGGCGATCTACCGACGACTACACCTTC.

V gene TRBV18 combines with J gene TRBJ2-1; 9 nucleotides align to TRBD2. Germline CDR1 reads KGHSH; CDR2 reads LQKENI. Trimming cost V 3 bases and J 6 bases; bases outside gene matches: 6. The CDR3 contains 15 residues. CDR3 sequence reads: CASSPWTSVVNEQFF. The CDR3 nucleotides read TGTGCCAGCTCACCCTGGACTAGCGTAGTCAATGAGCAGTTCTTC.

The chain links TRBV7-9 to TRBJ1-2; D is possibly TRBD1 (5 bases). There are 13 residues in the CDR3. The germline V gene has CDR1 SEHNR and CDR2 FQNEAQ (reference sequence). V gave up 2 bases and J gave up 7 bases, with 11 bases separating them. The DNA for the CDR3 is TGTGCCAGCAGCTTAAGAGGGGTATTTGGCTACACCTTC. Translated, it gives CASSLRGVFGYTF. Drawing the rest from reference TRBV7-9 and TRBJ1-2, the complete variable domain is DTGVSQNPRHKITKRGQNVTFRCDPISEHNRLYWYRQTLGQGPEFLTYFQNEAQLEKSRLLSDRFSAERPKGSFSTLEIQRTEQGDSAMYLCASSLRGVFGYTFGSGTRLTVV.